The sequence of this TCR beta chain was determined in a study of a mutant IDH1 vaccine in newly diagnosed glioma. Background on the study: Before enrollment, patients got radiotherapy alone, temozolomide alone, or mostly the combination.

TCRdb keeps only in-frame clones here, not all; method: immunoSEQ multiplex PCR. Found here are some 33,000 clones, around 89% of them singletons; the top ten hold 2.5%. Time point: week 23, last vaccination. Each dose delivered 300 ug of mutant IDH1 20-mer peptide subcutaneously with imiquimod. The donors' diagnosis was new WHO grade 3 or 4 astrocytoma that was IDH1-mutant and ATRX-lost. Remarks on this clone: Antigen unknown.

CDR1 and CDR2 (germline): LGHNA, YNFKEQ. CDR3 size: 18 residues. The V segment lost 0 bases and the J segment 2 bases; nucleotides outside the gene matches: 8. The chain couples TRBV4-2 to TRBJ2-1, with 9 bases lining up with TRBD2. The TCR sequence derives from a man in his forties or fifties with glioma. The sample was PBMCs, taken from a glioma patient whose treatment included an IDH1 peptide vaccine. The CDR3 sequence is CASSQDPDSGGTYNEQFF. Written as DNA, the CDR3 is TGTGCCAGCAGCCAAGATCCGGATAGCGGGGGCACCTACAATGAGCAGTTCTTC.